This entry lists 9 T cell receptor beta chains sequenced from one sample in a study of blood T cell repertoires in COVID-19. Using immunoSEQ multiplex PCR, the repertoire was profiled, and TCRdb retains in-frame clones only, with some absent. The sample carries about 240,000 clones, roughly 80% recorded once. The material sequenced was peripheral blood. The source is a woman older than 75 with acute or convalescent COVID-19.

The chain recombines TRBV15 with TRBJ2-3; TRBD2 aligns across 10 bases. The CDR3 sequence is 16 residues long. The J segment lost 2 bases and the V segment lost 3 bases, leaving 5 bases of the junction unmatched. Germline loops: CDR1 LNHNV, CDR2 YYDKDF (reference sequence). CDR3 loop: CATSSGAGGPTDTQYF. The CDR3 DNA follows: TGTGCCACCAGCAGCGGAGCGGGGGGGCCCACAGATACGCAGTATTTT.

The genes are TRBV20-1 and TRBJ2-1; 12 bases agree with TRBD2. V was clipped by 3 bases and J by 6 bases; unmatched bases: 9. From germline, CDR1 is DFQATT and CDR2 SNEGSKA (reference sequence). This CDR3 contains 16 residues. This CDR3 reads CSASGLAGRGVNEQFF. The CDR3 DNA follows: TGCAGTGCTAGTGGACTAGCGGGGCGCGGGGTCAATGAGCAGTTCTTC.

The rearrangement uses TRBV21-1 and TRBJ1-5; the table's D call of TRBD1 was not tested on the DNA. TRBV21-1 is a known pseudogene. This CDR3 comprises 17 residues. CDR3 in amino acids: CASSTFSTGAGGQPQHF. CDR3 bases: TGTGCCAGCAGCACATTTTCTACAGGGGCTGGGGGTCAGCCCCAGCATTTT.

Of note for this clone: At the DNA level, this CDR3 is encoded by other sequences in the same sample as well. CDR3: CSASSGNQPQHF. Written as DNA, the CDR3 is TGCAGTGCTAGTTCGGGTAATCAGCCCCAGCATTTT. The V and J genes are TRBV20-1 and TRBJ1-5, with D hard to call. Trimming stripped 3 bases from V and 4 bases from J, with 7 bases between. This CDR3 region has 12 residues. The V gene's germline CDR1 is DFQATT and CDR2 SNEGSKA (reference sequence).

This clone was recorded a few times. The CDR3 loop is CASSQEQGAYNEQFF. The CDR3 nucleotides are TGCGCCAGCAGCCAAGAACAGGGGGCCTACAATGAGCAGTTCTTC. The rearrangement uses TRBV4-1 and TRBJ2-1; TRBD1 aligns across 8 bases. This CDR3 comprises 15 residues. The V segment lost 0 bases and the J segment 2 bases; nucleotides outside the gene matches: 0. Germline values: CDR1 MGHRA, CDR2 YSYEKL.

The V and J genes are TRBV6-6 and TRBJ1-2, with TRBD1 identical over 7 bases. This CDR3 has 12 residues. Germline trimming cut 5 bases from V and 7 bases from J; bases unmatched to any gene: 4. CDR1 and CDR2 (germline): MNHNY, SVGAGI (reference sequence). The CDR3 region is CASSTGDGGYTF. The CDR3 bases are TGTGCCAGCAGTACAGGGGACGGTGGCTACACCTTC.

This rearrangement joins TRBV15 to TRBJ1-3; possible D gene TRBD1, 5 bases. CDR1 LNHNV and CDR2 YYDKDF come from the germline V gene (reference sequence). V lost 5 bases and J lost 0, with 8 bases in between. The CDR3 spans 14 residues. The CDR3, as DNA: TGTGCCACCAGCGACAGAAGCTCTGGAAACACCATATATTTT. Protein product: CATSDRSSGNTIYF. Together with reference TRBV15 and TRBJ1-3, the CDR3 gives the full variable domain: DAMVIQNPRYQVTQFGKPVTLSCSQTLNHNVMYWYQQKSSQAPKLLFHYYDKDFNNEADTPDNFQSRRPNTSFCFLDIRSPGLGDTAMYLCATSDRSSGNTIYFGEGSWLTVV.

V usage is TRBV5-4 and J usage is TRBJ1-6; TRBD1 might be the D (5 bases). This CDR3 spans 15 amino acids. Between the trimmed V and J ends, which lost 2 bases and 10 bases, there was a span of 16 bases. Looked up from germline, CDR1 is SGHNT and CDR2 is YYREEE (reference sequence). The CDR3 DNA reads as TGTGCCAGCAGCTTACCCGGGACTGGGAGCTCACCCCTCCACTTT. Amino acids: CASSLPGTGSSPLHF.

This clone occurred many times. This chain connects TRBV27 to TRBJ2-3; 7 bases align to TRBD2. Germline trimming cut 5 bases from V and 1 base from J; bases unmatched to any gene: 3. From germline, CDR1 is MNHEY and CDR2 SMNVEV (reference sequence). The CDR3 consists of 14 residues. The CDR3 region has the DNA TGTGCCAGCAGTAGCAGCGGGGGCACAGATACGCAGTATTTT. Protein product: CASSSSGGTDTQYF.